Listed below are T cell receptor beta chains from one sample, sequenced in a study of T cell responses to AZD1222 COVID-19 vaccine. The table came from immunoSEQ multiplex PCR; TCRdb's copy has only in-frame clones and leaves some out. The table has over 110,000 clones, roughly 92% seen once. This sample comprised peripheral blood, obtained on day 0 of AZD1222 vaccination. The receptor set was obtained from an adult in good health. CDR3s include the opening cysteine and the closing phenylalanine or tryptophan. The order of the fields is D gene, J gene, V gene, clone size, CDR3 DNA, CDR3 protein. The D gene is left open where the match is weak. Size is stated for part of the rows, as once, few or many counts, or as a class when the clone is expanded.

TRBD1	TRBJ1-2	TRBV5-1	-	TGCGCCAGCAGCGCACGCTACGGGGGTCAGGGGGCTAACTATGGCTACACCTTC	CASSARYGGQGANYGYTF
-	TRBJ2-7	TRBV6-5	-	TGTGCCAGCAGTTACGATCAGGGGGGTTACGAGCAGTACTTC	CASSYDQGGYEQYF
TRBD1	TRBJ1-1	TRBV11-3	once	TGTGCCAGCAGCTTAGGGACAGGGCGCACTGAAGCTTTCTTT	CASSLGTGRTEAFF
TRBD2	TRBJ2-1	TRBV6-5	-	TGTGCCAGCAGTTACCGGGGACTAGCGGGAGGTGAGCAGTTCTTC	CASSYRGLAGGEQFF
-	TRBJ2-1	TRBV6-1	-	TGTGCCAGCAGTGATAAACACCGGAGCTCCTACAATGAGCAGTTCTTC	CASSDKHRSSYNEQFF
-	TRBJ1-2	TRBV18	-	TGTGCCAGCTCACCGGGGAATGGCTACACCTTC	CASSPGNGYTF
-	TRBJ1-2	TRBV11-2	-	TGTGCCAGCAGCTTAGTGACAGGCTATGGCTACACCTTC	CASSLVTGYGYTF
-	TRBJ2-5	TRBV24-1	-	TGTGCCACCAGTGACCCTAGGACAGACGGAGAGACCCAGTACTTC	CATSDPRTDGETQYF
TRBD2	TRBJ2-7	TRBV7-2	-	TGTGCCAGCAGCTTAGAACTAGCGGTCTACGAGCAGTACTTC	CASSLELAVYEQYF
-	TRBJ1-2	TRBV5-1	-	TGCGCCAGCAAAACTCAAGCGGGGGCGAGGTGGGCCCTCTATGGCTACACCTTC	CASKTQAGARWALYGYTF
-	TRBJ2-7	TRBV5-4	-	TGTGCCAGCAGCTTCGATCAGCTCTCCCACGAGCAGTACTTC	CASSFDQLSHEQYF
TRBD2	TRBJ2-7	TRBV6-5	-	TGTGCCAGCAGGGGGGGGACTCCCTACGAGCAGTACTTC	CASRGGTPYEQYF
-	TRBJ2-5	TRBV9	-	TGTGCCAGCAGCGTAGAGAGGGACGGGGAGACCCAGTACTTC	CASSVERDGETQYF
-	TRBJ1-3	TRBV7-2	-	TGTGCCAGCAGCTCGTGGACTGTCTCTGGAAACACCATATATTTT	CASSSWTVSGNTIYF
-	TRBJ1-4	TRBV5-1	once	TGCGCCAGCAGCTCCACCCCCCTGGGTGCAACTAATGAAAAACTGTTTTTT	CASSSTPLGATNEKLFF
-	TRBJ2-7	TRBV2	-	TGTGCCAGCAGTGGGGAGCTAGGTACGGAGCAGTACTTC	CASSGELGTEQYF
-	TRBJ1-5	TRBV9	-	TGTGCCAGCAGCGCGGGAGGAGCGTTGGCTCGGCCCCAGCATTTT	CASSAGGALARPQHF
-	TRBJ1-4	TRBV28	-	TGTGCCAGCAGCCCCCTCGGTGAAAAACTGTTTTTT	CASSPLGEKLFF
-	TRBJ1-5	TRBV7-6	-	TGTGCCAGCAGCTTATTGAAGGGGCATCAGCCCCAGCATTTT	CASSLLKGHQPQHF
-	TRBJ2-4	TRBV7-9	-	TGTGCCAGCAGCTTAGATCCTAGGGGGGACATTCAGTACTTC	CASSLDPRGDIQYF
-	TRBJ1-5	TRBV5-1	-	TGCGCCAGCAGCTCGGACAGTAATCAGCCCCAGCATTTT	CASSSDSNQPQHF
TRBD1	TRBJ1-5	TRBV7-2	-	TGTGCCAGCAGCTTTATTACAGGGGGTCAGCCCCAGCATTTT	CASSFITGGQPQHF
-	TRBJ1-2	TRBV28	-	TGTGCCAGCAGTCCTGGGACCGCGAATACCTTC	CASSPGTANTF
-	TRBJ2-7	TRBV28	-	TGTGCCAGCAGTCAACTCGGGGGCGAGCAGTACTTC	CASSQLGGEQYF
TRBD2	TRBJ2-7	TRBV18	-	TGTGCCAGCTCACCCCCCGGGAGGGAATCCTCCTACGAGCAGTACTTC	CASSPPGRESSYEQYF
TRBD2	TRBJ2-1	TRBV4-1	-	TGCCCCCCCCGCCGGCTCGCCACTCCTAGCGGGAGGGCGGGCAATGAGCAGTTCTTC	CPPRRLATPSGRAGNEQFF
-	TRBJ2-2	TRBV19	-	TGTGCCAGTAGTGGCGACAGGTTCCGGGAGCTGTTTTTT	CASSGDRFRELFF